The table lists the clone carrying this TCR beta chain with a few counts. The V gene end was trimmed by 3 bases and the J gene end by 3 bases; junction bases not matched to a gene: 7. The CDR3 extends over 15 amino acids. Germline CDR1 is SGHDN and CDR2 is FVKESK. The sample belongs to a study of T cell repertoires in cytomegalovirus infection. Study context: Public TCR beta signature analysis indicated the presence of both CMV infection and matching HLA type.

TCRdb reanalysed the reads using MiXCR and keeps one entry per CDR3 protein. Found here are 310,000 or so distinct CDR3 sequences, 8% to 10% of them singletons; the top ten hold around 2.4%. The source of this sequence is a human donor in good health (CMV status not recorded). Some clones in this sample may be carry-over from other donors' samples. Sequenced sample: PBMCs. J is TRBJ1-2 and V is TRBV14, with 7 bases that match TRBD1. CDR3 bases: TGTGCCAGCAGCCAGGTTGGACAGGAGGACTATGGCTACACCTTC. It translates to CASSQVGQEDYGYTF.